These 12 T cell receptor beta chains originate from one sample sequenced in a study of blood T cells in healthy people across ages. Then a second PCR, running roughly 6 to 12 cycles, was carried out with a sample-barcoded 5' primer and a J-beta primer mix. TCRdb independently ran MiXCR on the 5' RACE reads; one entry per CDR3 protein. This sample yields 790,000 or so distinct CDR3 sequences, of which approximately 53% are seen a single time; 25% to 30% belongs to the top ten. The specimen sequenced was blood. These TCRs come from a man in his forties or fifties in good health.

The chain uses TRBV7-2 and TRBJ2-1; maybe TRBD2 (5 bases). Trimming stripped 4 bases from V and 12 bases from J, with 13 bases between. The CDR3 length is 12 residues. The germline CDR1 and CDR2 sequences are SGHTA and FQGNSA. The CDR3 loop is CASSSNEGRQFF. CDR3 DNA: TGTGCCAGCAGCTCTAACGAGGGCAGGCAGTTCTTC.

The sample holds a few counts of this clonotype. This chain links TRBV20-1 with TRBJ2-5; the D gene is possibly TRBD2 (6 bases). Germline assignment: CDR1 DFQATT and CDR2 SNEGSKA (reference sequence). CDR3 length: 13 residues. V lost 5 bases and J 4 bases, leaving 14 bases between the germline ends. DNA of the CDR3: TGCAGTGCTTCGTCGACTAGGAGAGAGACCCAGTACTTC. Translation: CSASSTRRETQYF.

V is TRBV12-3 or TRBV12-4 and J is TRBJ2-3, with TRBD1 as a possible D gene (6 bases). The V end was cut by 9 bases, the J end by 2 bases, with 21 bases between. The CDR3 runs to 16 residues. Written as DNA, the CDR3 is TGTGCCAGTGGACAGTTCCCCATCCAAAACACAGATACGCAGTATTTT. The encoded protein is CASGQFPIQNTDTQYF.

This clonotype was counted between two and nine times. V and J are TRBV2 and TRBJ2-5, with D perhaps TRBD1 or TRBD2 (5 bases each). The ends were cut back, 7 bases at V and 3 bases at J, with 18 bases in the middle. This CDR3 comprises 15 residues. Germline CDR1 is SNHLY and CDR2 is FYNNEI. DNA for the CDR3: TGTGCCAGCAATCCCGGGACCTCGCCAAAAGAGACCCAGTACTTC. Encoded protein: CASNPGTSPKETQYF.

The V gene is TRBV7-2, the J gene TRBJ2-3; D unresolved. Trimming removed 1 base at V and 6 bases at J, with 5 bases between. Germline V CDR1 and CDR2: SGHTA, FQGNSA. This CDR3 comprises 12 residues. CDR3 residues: CASSLVMDTQYF. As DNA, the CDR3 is TGTGCCAGCAGCTTAGTCATGGATACGCAGTATTTT.

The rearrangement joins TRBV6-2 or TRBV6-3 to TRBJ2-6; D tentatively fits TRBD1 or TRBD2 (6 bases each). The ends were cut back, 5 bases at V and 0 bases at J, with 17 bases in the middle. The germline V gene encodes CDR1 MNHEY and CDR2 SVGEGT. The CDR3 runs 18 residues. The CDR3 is CASSAYGQRVSGANVLTF. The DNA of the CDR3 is TGTGCCAGCAGTGCTTACGGACAGCGGGTCTCTGGGGCCAACGTCCTGACTTTC.

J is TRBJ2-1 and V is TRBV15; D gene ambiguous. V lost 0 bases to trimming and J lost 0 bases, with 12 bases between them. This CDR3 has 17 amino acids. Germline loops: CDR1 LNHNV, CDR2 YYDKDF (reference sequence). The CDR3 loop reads CATSRDSAVSSYNEQFF. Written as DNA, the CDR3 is TGTGCCACCAGCAGAGACTCGGCAGTGAGCTCCTACAATGAGCAGTTCTTC.

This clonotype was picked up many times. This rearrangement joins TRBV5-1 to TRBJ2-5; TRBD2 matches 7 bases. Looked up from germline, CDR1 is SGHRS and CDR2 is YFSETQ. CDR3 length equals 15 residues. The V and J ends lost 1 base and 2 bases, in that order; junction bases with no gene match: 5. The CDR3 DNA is TGCGCCAGCAGCTTGTCCGGGACTACACAAGAGACCCAGTACTTC. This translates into CASSLSGTTQETQYF.

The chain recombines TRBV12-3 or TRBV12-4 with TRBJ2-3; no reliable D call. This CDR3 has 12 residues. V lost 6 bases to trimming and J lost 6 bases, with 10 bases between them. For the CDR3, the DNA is TGTGCCAGCAGACCTTTGGAGGATACGCAGTATTTT. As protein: CASRPLEDTQYF.

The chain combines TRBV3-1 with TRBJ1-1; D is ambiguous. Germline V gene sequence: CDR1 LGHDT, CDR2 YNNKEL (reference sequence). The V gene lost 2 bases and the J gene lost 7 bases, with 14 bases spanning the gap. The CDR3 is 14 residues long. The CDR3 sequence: CASSQLTVSGEAFF. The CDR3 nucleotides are TGTGCCAGCAGCCAACTCACGGTGAGCGGTGAAGCTTTCTTT. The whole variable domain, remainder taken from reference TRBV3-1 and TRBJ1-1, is DTAVSQTPKYLVTQMGNDKSIKCEQNLGHDTMYWYKQDSKKFLKIMFSYNNKELIINETVPNRFSPKSPDKAHLNLHINSLELGDSAVYFCASSQLTVSGEAFFGQGTRLTVV.

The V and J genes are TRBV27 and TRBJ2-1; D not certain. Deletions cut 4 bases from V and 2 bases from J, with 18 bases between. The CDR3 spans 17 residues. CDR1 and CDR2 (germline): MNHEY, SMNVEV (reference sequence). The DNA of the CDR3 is TGTGCCAGCAGTTCGGCCGGTACTAAGGTGACCTACAATGAGCAGTTCTTC. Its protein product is CASSSAGTKVTYNEQFF.

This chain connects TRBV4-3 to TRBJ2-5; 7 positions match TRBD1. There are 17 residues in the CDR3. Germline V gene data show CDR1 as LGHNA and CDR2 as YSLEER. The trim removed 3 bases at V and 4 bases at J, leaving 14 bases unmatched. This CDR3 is CASSHDVRQGRGETQYF. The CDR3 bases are TGCGCCAGCAGCCATGACGTCCGACAGGGAAGAGGAGAGACCCAGTACTTC.